This T cell receptor (beta chain) was identified in a study of cytomegalovirus exposure and HLA in healthy donors. Whole-study context: Among the approximately 400 genotyped donors, over 70% were placed in the Caucasian-associated ancestry cluster.

The V gene's germline CDR1 is LNHDA and CDR2 SQIVND (reference sequence). V lost 5 bases and J lost 4; bases outside the gene matches: 7. The CDR3 is made up of 14 amino acids. Note on this clone: Its antigen is unidentified.

Use of 60 Vbeta and 13 Jbeta primers characterized the PCR. Sequenced by immunoSEQ multiplex PCR; TCRdb stores in-frame clones only, minus some. Of some 150,000 clones in the sample, nearly 80% were seen once. Findings of the study overall: Analyzed later, association rates of TCRs varied across HLA loci, with DRB1 most and HLA-C fewest. A few of the chains that were CMV-associated were confirmed in vitro to be specific for CMV antigens. Analysis was carried out at a later point, and it linked a missense DCLRE1C variant to TCR beta V- and J-gene trimming.

This receptor was obtained from a male donor in good health and CMV-seronegative. Sequenced input: PBMCs. The chain couples TRBV19 to TRBJ1-2; 7 bases match TRBD1. This CDR3 reads CASSHETGSYGYTF. DNA of the CDR3: TGTGCCAGTAGTCACGAGACAGGGAGCTATGGCTACACCTTC.